This T cell receptor beta chain was identified during a study of shared clonotypes between healthy human individuals. For the study at large: Donor ages ranged 18 to 49 years: a couple of women, a few men. Findings and caveats of the study: Only blood samples were collected, and tissue repertoires likely differ.

This clone is medium-sized in the sample. Its target is unknown. Participating donors were healthy, HIV-negative adults free of recent acute infections or vaccinations. Trimming pared 4 bases from V and 2 bases from J, leaving 14 bases between. Germline V CDR1 and CDR2: GTSNPN, SVGIG (reference sequence). The CDR3 runs 14 residues. Original methodology: Filtering of immunoSEQ junctional sequences could not match full-length read filtering. The assay was immunoSEQ multiplex PCR, and TCRdb's table has in-frame clones only and misses some. That table furnishes V, J and clone size, whereas the DNA furnished D and trimming. This table holds around 980,000 clones, approximately 78% found once.

This TCR derives from a man younger than 35 in good health. Some clones in this sample may be carry-over from other donors' samples. V is TRBV30 and J is TRBJ1-2; perhaps TRBD1 as D (5 bases). The sample was memory CD4+ T cells from PBMCs. Subset: CD45RA-negative fraction. Here the CDR3 reads CAWTIPGPNYGYTF. CDR3 nucleotides: TGTGCCTGGACTATTCCAGGGCCAAACTATGGCTACACCTTC.